Here is one T cell receptor beta chain with its context. These data come from a study of blood T cell repertoires in COVID-19. Method: immunoSEQ multiplex PCR; TCRdb's copy keeps in-frame clones and lacks some. The sample yields 200,000 to 300,000 clones, approximately 86% seen once. Trimming at V came to 2 bases and at J to 6 bases, leaving 2 bases not matched to a gene. The CDR3 covers 14 residues. Looked up from germline, CDR1 is LNHDA and CDR2 is SQIVND (reference sequence). The receptor was isolated from a woman aged 60-70 years who had recovered from COVID-19. Input material: peripheral blood. The gene calls are TRBV19 and TRBJ1-4; 8 nucleotides agree with TRBD1. The CDR3 coding sequence is TGTGCCAGTAGTATAAGGGGACAGGATGAAAAACTGTTTTTT. This codes for CASSIRGQDEKLFF.